This is a list of T cell receptor beta chains from one sample in a study of CD8 T cells in ankylosing spondylitis. Each CDR3 protein gets one entry after TCRdb re-called the 5' RACE reads with MiXCR. The repertoire holds under 850,000 distinct CDR3 sequences, with 19% as singletons. Input material: blood, either unsorted or a sorted T cell fraction (not recorded which). These receptors originate from a male donor with ankylosing spondylitis. Each CDR3 is given with its conserved first and last residue. A D gene is named only where the DNA matches it firmly. The size of a clone is reported for some rows only, either as once, few or many, or as a class for expanded clones.

>TRBV10-3|few|TRBD1|TRBJ2-3
TGTGCCACCCAGGGACAGGACGTCACAGATACGCAGTATTTT
CATQGQDVTDTQYF
>TRBV4-1|-|TRBD1|TRBJ1-4
TGCGCCAGCAGCCAAGGGCCCGGGACAGGGGTGGAAAAACTGTTTTTT
CASSQGPGTGVEKLFF
>TRBV24-1|few|-|TRBJ2-2
TGTGCCACCGGGCCCGGAATTTGGACCGGGGAGCTGTTTTTT
CATGPGIWTGELFF
>TRBV12-3/TRBV12-4|-|-|TRBJ1-3
TGTGCCATCAGTTCAATCAACCACTTAAGGACGGCTGGAAACACCATATATTTT
CAISSINHLRTAGNTIYF
>TRBV12-3/TRBV12-4|-|-|TRBJ1-5
TGTGCCAGCAATGTCATGGGGGGCAATCAGCCCCAGCATTTT
CASNVMGGNQPQHF
>TRBV27|few|TRBD2|TRBJ2-7
TGTGCCACCGGGACTAGTGGCTACGAGCAGTACTTC
CATGTSGYEQYF
>TRBV12-3/TRBV12-4|few|-|TRBJ1-4
TGTGCCAGCAGCCCTCCTGTGACCCTTGGTGAAAAACTGTTTTTT
CASSPPVTLGEKLFF
>TRBV7-2|few|TRBD1|TRBJ1-6
TGTGCCAGCAGCTTAGCGATAGACAGGGGGCTTTCGAACGCACCCCTCCACTTT
CASSLAIDRGLSNAPLHF
>TRBV20-1|-|TRBD1|TRBJ2-7
TGCAGTGCACCCCAGGGGGCCAACGAGCAGTACTTC
CSAPQGANEQYF
>TRBV29-1|-|TRBD1|TRBJ2-1
TGCAGCGCGATTATTTCCTCCGGGACAGGCTCGTGGAATGAGCAGTTCTTC
CSAIISSGTGSWNEQFF
>TRBV29-1|-|TRBD2|TRBJ2-5
TGCAGCGTTGAAGGGGGGGACTATCTCGTGGGGACCCAGTACTTC
CSVEGGDYLVGTQYF
>TRBV12-3/TRBV12-4|-|-|TRBJ2-4
TGTGCCAGCAGTTTAGCGATAAGAGGGGCCCCCAATGTGGGAAACATTCAGTACTTC
CASSLAIRGAPNVGNIQYF
>TRBV28|-|-|TRBJ2-7
TGTGCCAGCAGTACGAGGGTAGGCGCGCCCATACCCTACGAGCAGTACTTC
CASSTRVGAPIPYEQYF
>TRBV7-2|once|-|TRBJ2-7
TGTGCCAGCACCAGACAAAGCTCCTACGAGCAGTACTTC
CASTRQSSYEQYF
>TRBV27|-|-|TRBJ2-7
TGTGCCAGCAGTTCTTCCAGGGTAGCCTACGAGCAGTACTTC
CASSSSRVAYEQYF
>TRBV5-1|-|TRBD1|TRBJ2-5
TGCGCCAGCAGCTTGGAGGGACAGAAGACCCAGTACTTC
CASSLEGQKTQYF
>TRBV2|-|-|TRBJ2-7
TGTGCCAGCAGTGGTGGGTGGGGGAGCTCCTACGAGCAGTACTTC
CASSGGWGSSYEQYF
>TRBV20-1|few|TRBD1|TRBJ1-2
TGCAGTGCTCCATCTCAGGGGGACTATGGCTACACCTTC
CSAPSQGDYGYTF
>TRBV2|-|TRBD2|TRBJ2-1
TGTGCCAGCAGTGAGTGGTATAGCGGGTCAAGCTCCTACAATGAGCAGTTCTTC
CASSEWYSGSSSYNEQFF
>TRBV20-1|-|-|TRBJ1-5
TGCAGTGCTAGCAAGCAGGATGGGATTCAGCCCCAGCATTTT
CSASKQDGIQPQHF
>TRBV12-3/TRBV12-4|-|TRBD1|TRBJ2-7
TGTGCCAGCAGACAACAGGGGGCGAGGTACGAGCAGTACTTC
CASRQQGARYEQYF
>TRBV11-2|-|TRBD2|TRBJ2-5
TGTGCCAGCAGCAAACTAGCGGGGGGCGGCCAAGAGACCCAGTACTTC
CASSKLAGGGQETQYF
>TRBV3-1|few|-|TRBJ2-2
TGTGCCAGCAGCCACATTTTGAACACCGGGGAGCTGTTTTTT
CASSHILNTGELFF
>TRBV12-3/TRBV12-4|few|-|TRBJ2-1
TGTGCCAGCAGAAAGACAGAGTTTATCTACAATGAGCAGTTCTTC
CASRKTEFIYNEQFF
>TRBV3-1|-|-|TRBJ2-7
TGTGCCAGCAGCCAGGGGGGGGCCACTTACGAGCAGTACTTC
CASSQGGATYEQYF
>TRBV13|many|-|TRBJ1-2
TGTGCCAGCAGCTTATGGACAGCTAACTATGGCTACACCTTC
CASSLWTANYGYTF
>TRBV7-6|few|TRBD1|TRBJ1-4
TGTGCCAGCAGCTTAGCCACGACAGGGTATGAAAAACTGTTTTTT
CASSLATTGYEKLFF
>TRBV6-5|-|TRBD1|TRBJ2-7
TGTGCCAGCAGTTCCTCCGGGACAGGGAGGCGCGAGCAGTACTTC
CASSSSGTGRREQYF
>TRBV12-3/TRBV12-4|-|-|TRBJ2-3
TGTGCCAGCAGCCCGCTCGCGGCCGGCACAGATACGCAGTATTTT
CASSPLAAGTDTQYF
>TRBV6-5|-|TRBD2|TRBJ2-7
TGTGCCAGCAGTTACCAAGGTAGCGGGGGATACGAGCAGTACTTC
CASSYQGSGGYEQYF
>TRBV12-3/TRBV12-4|-|-|TRBJ1-1
TGTGCCTTCAGTTTTATCGGAGTCAAAGGGGCAGAGGGCACTGAAGCTTTCTTT
CAFSFIGVKGAEGTEAFF
>TRBV12-3/TRBV12-4|-|-|TRBJ2-7
TGTACCAGCAGGGGAGGCGGGCAGGCCTTTGACCAAACCTACGAGCAGTACTTC
CTSRGGGQAFDQTYEQYF
>TRBV24-1|few|TRBD2|TRBJ2-1
TGTGCCACCAGTGACCCGCTTGAAGCGGGAGTTAGCAATGAGCAGTTCTTC
CATSDPLEAGVSNEQFF
>TRBV15|-|TRBD1|TRBJ2-7
TGTGCCACCAGCAGTCGACAGGGTTGGTTAGGCGAGCAGTACTTC
CATSSRQGWLGEQYF
>TRBV7-3|few|-|TRBJ2-1
TGTGCCAGCAGCTTCGGCTCTGGGTTGTTATACAATGAGCAGTTCTTC
CASSFGSGLLYNEQFF
>TRBV20-1|few|-|TRBJ2-5
TGCAGTGCTAGAGATCAACAGGGCGCCGGGACCCAGTACTTC
CSARDQQGAGTQYF
>TRBV10-3|few|TRBD2|TRBJ2-5
TGTGCCATCAGTTTAGTGGGACTAGCGGGAGACGGCGAGACCCGGTACTTC
CAISLVGLAGDGETRYF
>TRBV7-9|-|-|TRBJ1-2
TGTGCCAGCAGTCATTACCAAATGGGAGCTAACTATGGCTACACCTTC
CASSHYQMGANYGYTF
>TRBV7-9|few|-|TRBJ2-4
TGTGCCAGCAGCTTAGCGCTGGCAGGTGATCAGTACTTC
CASSLALAGDQYF
>TRBV15|few|-|TRBJ1-4
TGTGCCACCAGCAGCACCCGGGGTAATGAAAAACTGTTTTTT
CATSSTRGNEKLFF